One TCR beta chain is described in this entry. Its antigen is unidentified. The sample belongs to a study of post-analysis software for immune sequencing data. Study results and limitations: Controls had lower frequencies than patients of about 5 TRBV segments, which included TRBV5-6, TRBV5-1 and TRBV20-1.

The CDR3 has 13 residues. Germline-derived CDR1 and CDR2 are LGHDT and YNNKEL (reference sequence). The V end was cut by 4 bases, the J end by 7 bases, with 10 bases between. Every TCR beta cDNA library bore unique molecular identifiers. TCRdb reprocessed the PCR reads via MiXCR and lists one record per CDR3 protein. The table records approximately 260,000 distinct CDR3 sequences, 36% of them present only once. V gene TRBV3-1 combines with J gene TRBJ1-4; unclear D gene. Sample: blood. This TCR was recovered from a girl aged 10 to 17 with multiple sclerosis. Here the CDR3 DNA reads TGTGCCAGCAGCCGGACGGGCCTTGAAAAACTGTTTTTT. Encoded protein: CASSRTGLEKLFF.